Following are 3 T cell receptor beta chains from one sample sequenced in a study of shared T cell receptors in the human thymus. The method was immunoSEQ multiplex PCR; TCRdb's version includes in-frame clones alone and lacks a portion of them. The sample consists of 630,000 or so clones, around 87% of them appearing once. Another study also made use of these data, one on human thymus T cells.

Sequencing was performed on thymocytes. The receptors derive from a boy younger than two with a congenital heart defect.

V usage is TRBV28 and J usage is TRBJ2-7, with 9 bases identical to TRBD2. The J segment lost 4 bases and the V segment lost 5 bases, leaving 12 bases of the junction unmatched. The CDR3 has 16 residues. Germline V gene lookup returns CDR1 MDHEN and CDR2 SYDVKM. CDR3 coding DNA: TGTGCCAGCAGTCCCCAAAGTGCGGGAGGGGATTACGAGCAGTACTTC. Translating gives CASSPQSAGGDYEQYF.

This rearrangement joins TRBV14 to TRBJ2-7, with D tentatively TRBD2 (5 bases). Germline values: CDR1 SGHDN, CDR2 FVKESK. Trimming stripped 0 bases from V and 6 bases from J, with 9 bases between. This CDR3 has 13 amino acids. In nucleotides, the CDR3 is TGTGCCAGCAGCCAAGATCCGGCGGGCGAGCAGTACTTC. Encoded protein: CASSQDPAGEQYF.

V usage is TRBV21-1 and J usage is TRBJ1-2; no DNA check was done on the table's D call, TRBD1. TRBV21-1 is given as a pseudogene. This CDR3 comprises 16 residues. DNA for the CDR3: TGTGCCAGCAGCCTAACTAGACAGGGGGCGGGTGGTGGCTACACCTTC. Encoded protein: CASSLTRQGAGGGYTF.